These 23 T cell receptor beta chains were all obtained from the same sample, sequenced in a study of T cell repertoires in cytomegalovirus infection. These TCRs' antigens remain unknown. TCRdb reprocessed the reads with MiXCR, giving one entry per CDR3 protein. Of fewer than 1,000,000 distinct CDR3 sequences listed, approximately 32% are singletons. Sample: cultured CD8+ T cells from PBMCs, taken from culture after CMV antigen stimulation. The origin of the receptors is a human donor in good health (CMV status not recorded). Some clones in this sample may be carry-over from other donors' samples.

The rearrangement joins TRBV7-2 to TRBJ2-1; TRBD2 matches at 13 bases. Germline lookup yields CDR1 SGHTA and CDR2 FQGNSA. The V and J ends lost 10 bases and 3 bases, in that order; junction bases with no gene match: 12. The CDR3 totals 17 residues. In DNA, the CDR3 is TGTGCCAACAGTTTCGGTACTAGCGGGGGGGTCTACAATGAGCAGTTCTTC. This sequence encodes CANSFGTSGGVYNEQFF.

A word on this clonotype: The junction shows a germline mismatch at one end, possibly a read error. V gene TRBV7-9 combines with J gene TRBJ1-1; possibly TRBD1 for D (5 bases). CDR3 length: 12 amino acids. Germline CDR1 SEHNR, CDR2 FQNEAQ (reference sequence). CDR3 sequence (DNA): TGTGCCAGCAGCAACAGGAACCCTGAAGCTTTCTTT. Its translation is CASSNRNPEAFF.

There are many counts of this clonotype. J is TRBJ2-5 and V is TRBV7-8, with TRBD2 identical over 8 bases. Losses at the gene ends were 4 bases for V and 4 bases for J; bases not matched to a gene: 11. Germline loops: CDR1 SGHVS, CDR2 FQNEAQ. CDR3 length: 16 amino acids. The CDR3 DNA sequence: TGTGCCAGCAGCTCCATAGCGGGGAGACATGGAGAGACCCAGTACTTC. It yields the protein CASSSIAGRHGETQYF.

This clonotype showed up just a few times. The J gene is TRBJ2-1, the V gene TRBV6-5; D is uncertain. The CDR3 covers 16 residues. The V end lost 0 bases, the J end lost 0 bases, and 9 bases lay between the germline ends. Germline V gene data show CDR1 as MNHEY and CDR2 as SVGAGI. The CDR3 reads CASSYSSPSSYNEQFF. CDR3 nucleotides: TGTGCCAGCAGTTACTCGTCCCCGAGCTCCTACAATGAGCAGTTCTTC.

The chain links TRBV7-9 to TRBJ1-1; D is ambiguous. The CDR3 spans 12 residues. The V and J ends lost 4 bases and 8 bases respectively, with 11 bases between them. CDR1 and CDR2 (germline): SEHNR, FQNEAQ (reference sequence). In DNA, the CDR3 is TGTGCCAGCAGCTCGGACGGTCGCGAAGCTTTCTTT. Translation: CASSSDGREAFF.

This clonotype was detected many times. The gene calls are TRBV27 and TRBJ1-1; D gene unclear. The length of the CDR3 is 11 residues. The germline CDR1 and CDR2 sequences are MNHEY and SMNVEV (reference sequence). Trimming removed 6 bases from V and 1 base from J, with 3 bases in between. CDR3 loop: CASRKNTEAFF. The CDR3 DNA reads TGTGCCAGCAGAAAGAACACTGAAGCTTTCTTT.

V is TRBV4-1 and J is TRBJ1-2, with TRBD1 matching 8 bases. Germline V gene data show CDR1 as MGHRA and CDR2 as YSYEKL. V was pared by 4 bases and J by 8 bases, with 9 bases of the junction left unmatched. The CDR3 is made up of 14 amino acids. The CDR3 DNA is TGCGCCAGCAGCCCAGGACAGGGCAGTAGGGGCTACACCTTC. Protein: CASSPGQGSRGYTF.

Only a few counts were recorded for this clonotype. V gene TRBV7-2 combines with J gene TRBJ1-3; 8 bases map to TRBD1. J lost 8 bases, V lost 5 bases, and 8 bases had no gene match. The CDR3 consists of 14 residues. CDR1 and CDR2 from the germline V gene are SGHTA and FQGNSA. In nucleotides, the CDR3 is TGTGCCAGCAGCCCGACAGGGGTTGAGGACACCATATATTTT. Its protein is CASSPTGVEDTIYF.

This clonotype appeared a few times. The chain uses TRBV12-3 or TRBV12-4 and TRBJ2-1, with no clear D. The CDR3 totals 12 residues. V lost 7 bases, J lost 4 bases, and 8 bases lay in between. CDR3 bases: TGTGCCAGCACATACATTTACAATGAGCAGTTCTTC. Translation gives CASTYIYNEQFF.

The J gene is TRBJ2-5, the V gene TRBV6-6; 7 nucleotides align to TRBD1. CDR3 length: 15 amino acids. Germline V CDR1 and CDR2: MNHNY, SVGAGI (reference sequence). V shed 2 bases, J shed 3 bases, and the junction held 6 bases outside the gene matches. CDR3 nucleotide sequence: TGTGCCAGCAGTTACAAGGGACAGACCAAAGAGACCCAGTACTTC. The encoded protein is CASSYKGQTKETQYF.

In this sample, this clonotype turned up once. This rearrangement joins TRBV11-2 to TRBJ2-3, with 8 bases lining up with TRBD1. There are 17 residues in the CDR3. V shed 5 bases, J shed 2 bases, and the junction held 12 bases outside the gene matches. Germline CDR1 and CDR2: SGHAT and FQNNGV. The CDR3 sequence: CASSATGTGTFTDTQYF. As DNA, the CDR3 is TGTGCCAGCAGCGCAACCGGGACAGGAACTTTCACAGATACGCAGTATTTT.

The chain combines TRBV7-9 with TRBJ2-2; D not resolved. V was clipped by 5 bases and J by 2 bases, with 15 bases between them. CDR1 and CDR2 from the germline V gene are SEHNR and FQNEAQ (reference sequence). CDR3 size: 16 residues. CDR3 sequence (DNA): TGTGCCAGCAGCCCCCTAACTGGTAAAAACACCGGGGAGCTGTTTTTT. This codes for CASSPLTGKNTGELFF.

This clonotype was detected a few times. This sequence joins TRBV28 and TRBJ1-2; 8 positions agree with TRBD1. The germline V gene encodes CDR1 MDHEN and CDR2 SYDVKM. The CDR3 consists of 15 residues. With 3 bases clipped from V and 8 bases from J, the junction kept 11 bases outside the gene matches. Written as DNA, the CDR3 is TGTGCCAGCAGTTTGAGACAGGGGCCTCCGCGGGGCTACACCTTC. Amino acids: CASSLRQGPPRGYTF.

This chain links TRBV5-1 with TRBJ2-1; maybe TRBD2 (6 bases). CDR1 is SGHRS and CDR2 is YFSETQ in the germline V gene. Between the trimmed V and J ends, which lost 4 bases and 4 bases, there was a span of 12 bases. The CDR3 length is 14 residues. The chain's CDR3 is CASSPEGLYNEQFF. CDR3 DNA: TGCGCCAGCAGCCCCGAGGGACTGTACAATGAGCAGTTCTTC.

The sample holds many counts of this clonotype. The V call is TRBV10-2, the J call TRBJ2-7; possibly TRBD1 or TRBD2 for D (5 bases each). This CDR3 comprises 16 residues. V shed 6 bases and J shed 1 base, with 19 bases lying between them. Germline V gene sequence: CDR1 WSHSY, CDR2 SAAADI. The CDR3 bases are TGCGCCAGCAGGTGGGCGACGGGGCGGGTTTCCTACGAGCAGTACTTC. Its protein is CASRWATGRVSYEQYF.

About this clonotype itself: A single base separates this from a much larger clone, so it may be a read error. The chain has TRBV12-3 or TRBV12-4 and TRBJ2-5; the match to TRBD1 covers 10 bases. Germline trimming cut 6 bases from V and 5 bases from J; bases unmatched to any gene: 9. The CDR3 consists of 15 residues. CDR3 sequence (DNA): TGTGCCAGCAGCTCCAGGACAGGGGGGGCGGAGACCCAGTACTTC. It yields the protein CASSSRTGGAETQYF.

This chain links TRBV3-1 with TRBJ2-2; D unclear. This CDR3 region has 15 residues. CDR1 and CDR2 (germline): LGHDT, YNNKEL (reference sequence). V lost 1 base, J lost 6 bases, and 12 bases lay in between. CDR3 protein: CASSQGFWGSGELFF. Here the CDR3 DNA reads TGTGCCAGCAGCCAAGGATTTTGGGGATCCGGGGAGCTGTTTTTT.

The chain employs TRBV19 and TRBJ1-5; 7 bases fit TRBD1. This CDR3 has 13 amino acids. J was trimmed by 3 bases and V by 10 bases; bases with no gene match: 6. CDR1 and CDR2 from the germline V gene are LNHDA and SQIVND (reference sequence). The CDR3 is CATQDRFNQPQHF. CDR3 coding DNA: TGTGCCACCCAGGACAGGTTCAATCAGCCCCAGCATTTT.

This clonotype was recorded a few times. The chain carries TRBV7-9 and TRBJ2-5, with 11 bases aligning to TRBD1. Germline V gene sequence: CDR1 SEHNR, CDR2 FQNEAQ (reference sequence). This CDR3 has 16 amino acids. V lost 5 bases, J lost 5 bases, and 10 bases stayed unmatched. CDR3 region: CASSEPGQGARETQYF. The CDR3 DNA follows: TGTGCCAGCAGCGAGCCAGGACAGGGGGCGAGGGAGACCCAGTACTTC.

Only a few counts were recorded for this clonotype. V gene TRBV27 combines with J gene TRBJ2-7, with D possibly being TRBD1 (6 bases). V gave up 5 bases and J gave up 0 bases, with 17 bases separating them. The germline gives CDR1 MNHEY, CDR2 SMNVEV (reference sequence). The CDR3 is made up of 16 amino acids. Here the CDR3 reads CASSRMGAESSYEQYF. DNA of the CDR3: TGTGCCAGCAGTCGAATGGGGGCCGAATCCTCCTACGAGCAGTACTTC.

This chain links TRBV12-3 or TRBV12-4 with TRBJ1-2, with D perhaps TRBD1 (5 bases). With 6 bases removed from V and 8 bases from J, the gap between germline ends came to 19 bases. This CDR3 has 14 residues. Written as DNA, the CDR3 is TGTGCCAGCAGGGCCGGGAGGACAAGGCGAGGCTACACCTTC. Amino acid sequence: CASRAGRTRRGYTF.

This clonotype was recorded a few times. The CDR3 DNA reads TGTGCCAGCAGCCGCGGGACAGCGGCTGAAGCTTTCTTT. Translation gives CASSRGTAAEAFF. This chain uses TRBV27 with TRBJ1-1; 7 positions agree with TRBD1. V trimming: 6 bases; J trimming: 6 bases; junction bases outside the gene matches: 7. CDR3 size: 13 residues. Germline CDR1 MNHEY, CDR2 SMNVEV (reference sequence).

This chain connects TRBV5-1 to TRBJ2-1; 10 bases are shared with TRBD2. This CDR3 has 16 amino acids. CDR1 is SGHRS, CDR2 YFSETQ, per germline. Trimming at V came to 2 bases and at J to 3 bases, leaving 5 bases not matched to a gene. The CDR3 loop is CASSFLASGGYNEQFF. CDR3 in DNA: TGCGCCAGCAGCTTCCTTGCTAGCGGGGGCTACAATGAGCAGTTCTTC.